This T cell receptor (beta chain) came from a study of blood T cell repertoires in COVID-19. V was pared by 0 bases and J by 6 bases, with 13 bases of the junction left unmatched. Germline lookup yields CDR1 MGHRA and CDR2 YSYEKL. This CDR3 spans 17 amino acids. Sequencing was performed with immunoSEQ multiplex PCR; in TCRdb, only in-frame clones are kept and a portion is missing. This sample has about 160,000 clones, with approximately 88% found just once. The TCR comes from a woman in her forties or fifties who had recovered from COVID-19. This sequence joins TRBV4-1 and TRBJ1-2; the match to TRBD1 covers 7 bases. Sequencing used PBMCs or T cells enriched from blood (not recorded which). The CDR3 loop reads CASSQDQGTTGWHGYTF. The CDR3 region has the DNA TGCGCCAGCAGCCAAGACCAAGGGACGACAGGGTGGCATGGCTACACCTTC.